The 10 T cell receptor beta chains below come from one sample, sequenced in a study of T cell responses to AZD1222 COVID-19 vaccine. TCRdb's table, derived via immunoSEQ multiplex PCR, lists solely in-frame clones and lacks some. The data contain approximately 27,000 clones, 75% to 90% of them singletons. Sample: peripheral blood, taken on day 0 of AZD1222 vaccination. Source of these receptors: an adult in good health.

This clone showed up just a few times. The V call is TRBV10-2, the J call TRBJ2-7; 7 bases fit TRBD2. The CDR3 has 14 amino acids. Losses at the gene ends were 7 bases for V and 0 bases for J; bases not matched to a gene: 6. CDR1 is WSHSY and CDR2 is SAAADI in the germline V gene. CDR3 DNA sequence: TGCGCCAGCACCACGGGGACTACCTCCTACGAGCAGTACTTC. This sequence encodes CASTTGTTSYEQYF.

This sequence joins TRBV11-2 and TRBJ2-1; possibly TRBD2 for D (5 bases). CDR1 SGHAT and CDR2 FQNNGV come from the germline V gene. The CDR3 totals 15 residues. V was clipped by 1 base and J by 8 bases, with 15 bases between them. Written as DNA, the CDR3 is TGTGCCAGCAGCTTAGCTGGAGGAGCGGCTCATGAGCAGTTCTTC. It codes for CASSLAGGAAHEQFF.

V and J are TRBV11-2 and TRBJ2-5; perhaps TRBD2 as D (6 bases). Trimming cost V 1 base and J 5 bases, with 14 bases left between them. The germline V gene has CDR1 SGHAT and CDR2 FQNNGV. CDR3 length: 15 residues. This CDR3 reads CASSLGSAGRETQYF. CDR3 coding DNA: TGTGCCAGCAGCTTAGGTTCGGCAGGGAGGGAGACCCAGTACTTC.

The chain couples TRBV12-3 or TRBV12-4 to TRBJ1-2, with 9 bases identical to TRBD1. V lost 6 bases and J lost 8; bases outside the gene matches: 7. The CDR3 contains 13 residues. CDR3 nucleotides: TGTGCCAGCAGCTGGGACAGGGAAGGAGGCTACACCTTC. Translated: CASSWDREGGYTF.

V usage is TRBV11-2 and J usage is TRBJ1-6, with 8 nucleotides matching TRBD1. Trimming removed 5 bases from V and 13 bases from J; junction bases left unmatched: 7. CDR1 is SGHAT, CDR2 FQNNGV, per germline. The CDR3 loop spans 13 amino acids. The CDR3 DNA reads TGTGCCAGCAGCGACAGGGGTGTAACGCCCCTCCACTTT. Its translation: CASSDRGVTPLHF.

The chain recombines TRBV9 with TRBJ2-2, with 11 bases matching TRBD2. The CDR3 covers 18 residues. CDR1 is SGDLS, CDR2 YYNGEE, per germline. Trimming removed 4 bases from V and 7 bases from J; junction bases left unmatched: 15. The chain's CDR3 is CASSTPSLAGGPGGELFF. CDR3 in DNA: TGTGCCAGCAGCACGCCCTCTTTAGCGGGAGGGCCGGGCGGGGAGCTGTTTTTT.

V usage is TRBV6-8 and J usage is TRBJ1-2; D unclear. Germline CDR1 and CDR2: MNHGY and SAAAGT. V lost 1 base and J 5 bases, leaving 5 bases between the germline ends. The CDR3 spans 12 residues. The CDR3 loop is CASSYYLYGYTF. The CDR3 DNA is TGTGCCAGCAGTTACTATCTGTATGGCTACACCTTC.

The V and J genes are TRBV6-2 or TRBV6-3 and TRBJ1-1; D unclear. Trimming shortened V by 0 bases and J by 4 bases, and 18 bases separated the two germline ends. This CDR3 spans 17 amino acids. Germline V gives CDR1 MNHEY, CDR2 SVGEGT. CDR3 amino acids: CASSYSPRGPSGTEAFF. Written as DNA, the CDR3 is TGTGCCAGCAGTTACTCACCCCGTGGGCCCAGCGGCACTGAAGCTTTCTTT.

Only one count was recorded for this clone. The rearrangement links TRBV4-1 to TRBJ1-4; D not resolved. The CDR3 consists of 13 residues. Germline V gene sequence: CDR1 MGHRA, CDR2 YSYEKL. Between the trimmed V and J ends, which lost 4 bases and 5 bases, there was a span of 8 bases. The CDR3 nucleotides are TGCGCCAGCAGCCTTACCTCGAATGAAAAACTGTTTTTT. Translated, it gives CASSLTSNEKLFF.

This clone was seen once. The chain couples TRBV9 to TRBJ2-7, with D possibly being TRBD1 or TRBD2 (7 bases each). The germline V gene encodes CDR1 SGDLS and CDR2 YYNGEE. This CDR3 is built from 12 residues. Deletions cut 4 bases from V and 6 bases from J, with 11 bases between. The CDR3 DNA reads TGTGCCAGCAGCACCAGGGGGGGCGAGCAGTACTTC. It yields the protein CASSTRGGEQYF.